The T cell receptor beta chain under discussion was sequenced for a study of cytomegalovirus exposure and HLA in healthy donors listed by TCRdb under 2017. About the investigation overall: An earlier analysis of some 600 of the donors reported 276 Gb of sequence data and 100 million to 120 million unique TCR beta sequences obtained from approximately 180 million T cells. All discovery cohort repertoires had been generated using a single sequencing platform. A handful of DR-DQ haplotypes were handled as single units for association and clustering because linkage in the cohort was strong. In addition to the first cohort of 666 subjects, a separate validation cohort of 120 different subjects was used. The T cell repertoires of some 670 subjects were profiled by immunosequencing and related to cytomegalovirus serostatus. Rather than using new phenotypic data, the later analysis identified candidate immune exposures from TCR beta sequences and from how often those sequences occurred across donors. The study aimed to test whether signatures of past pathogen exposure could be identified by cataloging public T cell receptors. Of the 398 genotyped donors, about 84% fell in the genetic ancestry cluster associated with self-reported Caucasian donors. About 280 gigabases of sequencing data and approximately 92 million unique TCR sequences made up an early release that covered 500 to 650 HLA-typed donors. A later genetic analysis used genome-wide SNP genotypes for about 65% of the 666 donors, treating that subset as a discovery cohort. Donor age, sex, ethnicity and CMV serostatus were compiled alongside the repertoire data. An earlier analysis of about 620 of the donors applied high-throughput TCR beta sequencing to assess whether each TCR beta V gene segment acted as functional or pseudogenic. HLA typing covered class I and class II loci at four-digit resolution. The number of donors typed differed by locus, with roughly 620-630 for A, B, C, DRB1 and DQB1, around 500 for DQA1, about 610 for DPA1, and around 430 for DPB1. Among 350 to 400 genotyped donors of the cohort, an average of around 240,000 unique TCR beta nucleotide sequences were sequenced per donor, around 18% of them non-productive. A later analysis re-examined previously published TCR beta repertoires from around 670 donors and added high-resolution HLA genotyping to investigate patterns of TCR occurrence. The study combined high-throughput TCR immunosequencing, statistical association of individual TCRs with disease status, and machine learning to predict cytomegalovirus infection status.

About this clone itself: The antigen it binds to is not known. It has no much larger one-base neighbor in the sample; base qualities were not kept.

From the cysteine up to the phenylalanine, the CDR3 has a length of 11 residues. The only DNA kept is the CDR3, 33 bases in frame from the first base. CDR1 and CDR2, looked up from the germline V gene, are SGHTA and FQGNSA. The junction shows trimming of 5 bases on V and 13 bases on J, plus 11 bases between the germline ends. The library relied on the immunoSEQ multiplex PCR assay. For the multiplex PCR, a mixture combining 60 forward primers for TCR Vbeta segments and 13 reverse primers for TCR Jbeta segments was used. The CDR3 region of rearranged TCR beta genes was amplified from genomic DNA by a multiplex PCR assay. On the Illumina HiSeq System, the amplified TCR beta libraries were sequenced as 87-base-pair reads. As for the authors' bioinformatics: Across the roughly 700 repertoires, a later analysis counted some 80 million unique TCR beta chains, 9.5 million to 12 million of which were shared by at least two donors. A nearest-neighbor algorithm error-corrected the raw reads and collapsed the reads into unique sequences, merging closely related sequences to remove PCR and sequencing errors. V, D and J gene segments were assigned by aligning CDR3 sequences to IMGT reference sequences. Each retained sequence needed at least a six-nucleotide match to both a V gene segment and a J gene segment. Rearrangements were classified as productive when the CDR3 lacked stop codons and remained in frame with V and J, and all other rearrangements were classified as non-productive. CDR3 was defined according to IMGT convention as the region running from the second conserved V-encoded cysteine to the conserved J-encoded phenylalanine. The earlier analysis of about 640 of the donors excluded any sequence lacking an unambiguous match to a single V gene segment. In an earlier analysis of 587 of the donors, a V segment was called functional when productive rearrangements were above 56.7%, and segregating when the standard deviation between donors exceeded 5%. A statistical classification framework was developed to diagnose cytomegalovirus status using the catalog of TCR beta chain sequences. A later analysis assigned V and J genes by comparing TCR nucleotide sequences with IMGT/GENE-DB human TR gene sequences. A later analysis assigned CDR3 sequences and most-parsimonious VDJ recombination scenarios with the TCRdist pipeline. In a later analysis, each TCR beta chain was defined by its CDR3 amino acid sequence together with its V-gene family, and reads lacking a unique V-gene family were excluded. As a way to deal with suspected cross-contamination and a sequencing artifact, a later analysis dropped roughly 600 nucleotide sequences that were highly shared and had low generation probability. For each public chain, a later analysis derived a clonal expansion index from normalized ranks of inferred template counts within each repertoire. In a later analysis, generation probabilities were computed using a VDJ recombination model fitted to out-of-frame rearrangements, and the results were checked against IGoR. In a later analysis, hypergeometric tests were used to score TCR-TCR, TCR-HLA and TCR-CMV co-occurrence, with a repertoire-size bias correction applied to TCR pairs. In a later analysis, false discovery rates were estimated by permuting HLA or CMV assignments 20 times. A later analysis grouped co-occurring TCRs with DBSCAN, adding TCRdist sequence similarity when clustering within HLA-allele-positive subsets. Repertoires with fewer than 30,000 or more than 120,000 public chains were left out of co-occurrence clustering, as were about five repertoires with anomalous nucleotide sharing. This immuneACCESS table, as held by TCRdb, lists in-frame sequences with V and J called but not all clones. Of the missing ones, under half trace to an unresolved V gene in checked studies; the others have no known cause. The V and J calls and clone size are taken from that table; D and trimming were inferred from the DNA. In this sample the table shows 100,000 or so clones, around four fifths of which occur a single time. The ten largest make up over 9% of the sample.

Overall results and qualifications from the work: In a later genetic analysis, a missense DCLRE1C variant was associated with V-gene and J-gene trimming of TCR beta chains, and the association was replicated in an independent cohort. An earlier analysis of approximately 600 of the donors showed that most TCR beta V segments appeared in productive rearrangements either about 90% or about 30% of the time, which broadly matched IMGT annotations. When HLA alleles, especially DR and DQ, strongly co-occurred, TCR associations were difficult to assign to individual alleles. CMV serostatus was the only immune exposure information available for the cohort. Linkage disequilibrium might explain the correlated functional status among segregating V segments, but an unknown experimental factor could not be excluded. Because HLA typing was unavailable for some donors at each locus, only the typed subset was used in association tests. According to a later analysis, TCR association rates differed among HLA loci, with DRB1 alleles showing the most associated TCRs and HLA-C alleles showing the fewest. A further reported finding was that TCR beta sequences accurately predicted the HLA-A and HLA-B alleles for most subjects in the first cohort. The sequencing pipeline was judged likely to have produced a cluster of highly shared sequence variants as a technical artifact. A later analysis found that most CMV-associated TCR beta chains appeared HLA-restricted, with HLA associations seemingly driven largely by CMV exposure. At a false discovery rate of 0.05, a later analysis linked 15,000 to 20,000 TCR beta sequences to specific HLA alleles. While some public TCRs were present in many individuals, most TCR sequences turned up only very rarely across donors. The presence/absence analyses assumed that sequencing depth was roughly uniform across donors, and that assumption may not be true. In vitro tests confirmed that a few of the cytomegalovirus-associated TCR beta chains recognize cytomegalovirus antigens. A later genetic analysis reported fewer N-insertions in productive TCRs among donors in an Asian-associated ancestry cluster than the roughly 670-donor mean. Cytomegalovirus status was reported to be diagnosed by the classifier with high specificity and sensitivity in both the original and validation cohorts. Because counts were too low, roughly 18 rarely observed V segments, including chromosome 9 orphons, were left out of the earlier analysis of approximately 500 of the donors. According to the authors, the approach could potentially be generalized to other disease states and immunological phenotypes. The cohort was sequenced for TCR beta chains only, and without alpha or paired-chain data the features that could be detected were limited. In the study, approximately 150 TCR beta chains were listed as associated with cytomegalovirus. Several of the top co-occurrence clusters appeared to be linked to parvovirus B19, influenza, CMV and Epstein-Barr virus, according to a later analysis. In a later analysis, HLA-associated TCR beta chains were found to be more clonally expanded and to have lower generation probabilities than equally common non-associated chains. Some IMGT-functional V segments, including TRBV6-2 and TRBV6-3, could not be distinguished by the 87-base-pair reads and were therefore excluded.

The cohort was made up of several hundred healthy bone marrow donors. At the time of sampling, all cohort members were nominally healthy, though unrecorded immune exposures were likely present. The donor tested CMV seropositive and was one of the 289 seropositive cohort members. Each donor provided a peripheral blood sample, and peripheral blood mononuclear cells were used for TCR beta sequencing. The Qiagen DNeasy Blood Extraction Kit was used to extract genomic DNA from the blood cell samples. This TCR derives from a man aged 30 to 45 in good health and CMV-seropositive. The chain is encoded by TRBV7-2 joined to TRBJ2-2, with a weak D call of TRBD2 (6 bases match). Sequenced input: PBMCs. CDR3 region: CASSPGLGLFF. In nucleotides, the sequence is TGTGCCAGCAGCCCGGGACTTGGGCTGTTTTTT.